A single sample gave rise to the 10 T cell receptor beta chains below, sequenced in a study of cytomegalovirus exposure and HLA in healthy donors. The PCR made use of 60 Vbeta and 13 Jbeta primers. TCRdb's copy holds only in-frame clones and misses some; the assay was immunoSEQ multiplex PCR. The sample yields approximately 150,000 clones, approximately 79% seen once. Material for sequencing was PBMCs. The origin of the receptors is a woman aged 25 to 39 in good health and CMV-seronegative.

This clone was seen more than once but under ten times. The rearrangement links TRBV30 to TRBJ2-3; D is uncertain. This CDR3 region has 13 residues. V was cut by 4 bases and J by 10 bases, with 18 bases left in between. The germline CDR1 and CDR2 sequences are GTSNPN and SVGIG (reference sequence). The CDR3 loop is CAWTGQEGISQYF. The CDR3 coding sequence is TGTGCCTGGACAGGCCAGGAAGGAATTTCGCAGTATTTT.

The genes are TRBV11-3 and TRBJ2-3, with 10 bases aligning to TRBD1. The V and J ends lost 5 bases and 3 bases, in that order; junction bases with no gene match: 8. Germline CDR1 is SGHNT and CDR2 is YENEEA. The CDR3 runs to 16 residues. The CDR3 DNA is TGTGCCAGCAGCCCCGGGACAGGGGAGAATACAGATACGCAGTATTTT. This gives the protein CASSPGTGENTDTQYF. Full variable domain (rest looked up from reference TRBV11-3 and TRBJ2-3): EAGVVQSPRYKIIEKKQPVAFWCNPISGHNTLYWYLQNLGQGPELLIRYENEEAVDDSQLPKDRFSAERLKGVDSTLKIQPAELGDSAVYLCASSPGTGENTDTQYFGPGTRLTVL.

The rearrangement links TRBV7-2 to TRBJ1-6, with 9 nucleotides matching TRBD1. This CDR3 comprises 15 residues. Losses at the gene ends were 5 bases for V and 10 bases for J; bases not matched to a gene: 9. Germline loops: CDR1 SGHTA, CDR2 FQGNSA. CDR3 amino acids: CASSRIRTGASPLHF. In nucleotides, the CDR3 is TGTGCCAGCAGCCGGATTAGGACAGGGGCGTCACCCCTCCACTTT.

The chain is built from TRBV27 and TRBJ2-3; tentatively, D is TRBD2 (6 bases). The V gene lost 2 bases and the J gene lost 1 base, with 13 bases spanning the gap. Per germline, CDR1 MNHEY and CDR2 SMNVEV (reference sequence). The CDR3 extends over 16 amino acids. CDR3 nucleotides: TGTGCCAGCAGTTTAGGGGCGGGATCGGGCACAGATACGCAGTATTTT. It is translated as CASSLGAGSGTDTQYF.

The chain employs TRBV2 and TRBJ1-2; TRBD1 is a possible D gene (5 bases). Germline V lookup: CDR1 SNHLY, CDR2 FYNNEI. CDR3 size: 14 residues. Deletions cut 3 bases from V and 3 bases from J, with 11 bases between. The CDR3 nucleotides are TGTGCCAGCAGTGAGGAGGGGCTCTACTATGGCTACACCTTC. Its protein is CASSEEGLYYGYTF.

The chain uses TRBV19 and TRBJ2-1; D unresolved. V was clipped by 0 bases and J by 8 bases, with 8 bases between them. The CDR3 length is 13 residues. The germline V gene has CDR1 LNHDA and CDR2 SQIVND (reference sequence). CDR3: CASSIDRLYEQFF. DNA for the CDR3: TGTGCCAGTAGTATAGACAGGCTCTATGAGCAGTTCTTC.

This clone has a single count. This chain links TRBV29-1 with TRBJ2-3, with 12 bases lining up with TRBD2. The CDR3 sequence is 13 residues long. The junction had 4 bases not matched to a gene; V was cut back by 7 bases and J by 5 bases. Germline V gene sequence: CDR1 SQVTM, CDR2 ANQGSEA. CDR3 DNA: TGCAGCGCCGAGGGACTAGCGGGAGATACGCAGTATTTT. Its protein product is CSAEGLAGDTQYF.

V usage is TRBV9 and J usage is TRBJ2-3; tentatively, D is TRBD2 (5 bases). CDR1 SGDLS and CDR2 YYNGEE come from the germline V gene. V lost 0 bases and J lost 3, with 17 bases in between. This CDR3 comprises 17 residues. The CDR3 region is CASSVGLGVRRTDTQYF. In DNA, the CDR3 is TGTGCCAGCAGCGTAGGGTTGGGTGTGCGGAGGACAGATACGCAGTATTTT.

The chain recombines TRBV10-3 with TRBJ1-2; 9 nucleotides align to TRBD1. The CDR3 contains 14 residues. The V gene's germline CDR1 is ENHRY and CDR2 SYGVKD. Trimming at V came to 2 bases and at J to 5 bases, leaving 3 bases not matched to a gene. This CDR3 reads CAISEGGQGYGYTF. As DNA, the CDR3 is TGTGCCATCAGTGAGGGGGGACAGGGTTATGGCTACACCTTC.

The chain uses TRBV30 and TRBJ1-3; no clear D. The ends were cut back, 7 bases at V and 0 bases at J, with 16 bases in the middle. Germline loops: CDR1 GTSNPN, CDR2 SVGIG (reference sequence). This CDR3 spans 15 amino acids. The chain's CDR3 is CASTAGSNSGNTIYF. The CDR3 DNA is TGTGCCTCAACGGCCGGGAGTAACTCTGGAAACACCATATATTTT.